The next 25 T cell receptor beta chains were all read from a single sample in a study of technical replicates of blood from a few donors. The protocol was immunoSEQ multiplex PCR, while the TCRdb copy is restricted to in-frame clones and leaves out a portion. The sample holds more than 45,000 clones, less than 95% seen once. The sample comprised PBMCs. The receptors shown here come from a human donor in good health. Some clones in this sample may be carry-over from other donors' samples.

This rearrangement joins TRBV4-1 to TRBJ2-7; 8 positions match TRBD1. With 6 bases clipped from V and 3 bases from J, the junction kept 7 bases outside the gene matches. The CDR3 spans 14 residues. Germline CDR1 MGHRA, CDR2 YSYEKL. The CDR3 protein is CASRLDRDGYEQYF. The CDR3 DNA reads TGCGCCAGCAGGCTGGACAGGGATGGCTACGAGCAGTACTTC.

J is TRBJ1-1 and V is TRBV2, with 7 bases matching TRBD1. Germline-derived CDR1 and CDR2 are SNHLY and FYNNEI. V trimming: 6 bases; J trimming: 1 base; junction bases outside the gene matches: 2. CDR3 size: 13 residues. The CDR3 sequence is CASRRQGNTEAFF. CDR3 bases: TGTGCCAGCAGGAGACAGGGGAACACTGAAGCTTTCTTT.

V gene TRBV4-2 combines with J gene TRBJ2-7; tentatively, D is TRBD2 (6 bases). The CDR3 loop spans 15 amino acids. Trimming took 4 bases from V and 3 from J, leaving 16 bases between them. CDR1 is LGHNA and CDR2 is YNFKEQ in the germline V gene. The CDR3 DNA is TGTGCCAGCAGCCCCGCCGCGGGGCAAGACTACGAGCAGTACTTC. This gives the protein CASSPAAGQDYEQYF.

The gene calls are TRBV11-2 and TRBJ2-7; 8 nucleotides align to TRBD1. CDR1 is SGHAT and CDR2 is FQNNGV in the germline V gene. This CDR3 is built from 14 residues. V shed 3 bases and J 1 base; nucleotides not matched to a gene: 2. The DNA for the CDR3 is TGTGCCAGCAGCTTCGGGACAGGATCCTACGAGCAGTACTTC. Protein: CASSFGTGSYEQYF.

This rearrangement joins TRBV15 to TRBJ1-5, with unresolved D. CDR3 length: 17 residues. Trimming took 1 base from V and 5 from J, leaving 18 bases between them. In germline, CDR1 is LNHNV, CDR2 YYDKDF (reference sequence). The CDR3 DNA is TGTGCCACCAGCAGAGCGAGGACCCCCGGAGGGCATCAGCCCCAGCATTTT. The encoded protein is CATSRARTPGGHQPQHF.

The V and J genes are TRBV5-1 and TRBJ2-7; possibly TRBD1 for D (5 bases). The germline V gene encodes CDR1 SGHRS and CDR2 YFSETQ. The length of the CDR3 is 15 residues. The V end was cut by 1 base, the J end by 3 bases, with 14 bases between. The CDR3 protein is CASSLLDNIGYEQYF. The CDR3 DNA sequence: TGCGCCAGCAGCTTGCTGGACAACATCGGCTACGAGCAGTACTTC.

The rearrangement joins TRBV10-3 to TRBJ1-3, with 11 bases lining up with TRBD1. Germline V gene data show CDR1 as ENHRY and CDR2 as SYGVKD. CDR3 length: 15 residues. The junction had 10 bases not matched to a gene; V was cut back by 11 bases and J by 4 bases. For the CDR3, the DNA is TGTGCCTCCAACCCGGGACAGGGGGTCGGAAACACCATATATTTT. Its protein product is CASNPGQGVGNTIYF.

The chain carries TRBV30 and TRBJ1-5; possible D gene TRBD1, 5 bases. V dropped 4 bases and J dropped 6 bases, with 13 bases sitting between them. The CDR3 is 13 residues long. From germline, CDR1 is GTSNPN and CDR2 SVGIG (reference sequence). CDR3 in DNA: TGTGCCTGGACCCCCGGGGGAGGTCAGCCCCAGCATTTT. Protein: CAWTPGGGQPQHF.

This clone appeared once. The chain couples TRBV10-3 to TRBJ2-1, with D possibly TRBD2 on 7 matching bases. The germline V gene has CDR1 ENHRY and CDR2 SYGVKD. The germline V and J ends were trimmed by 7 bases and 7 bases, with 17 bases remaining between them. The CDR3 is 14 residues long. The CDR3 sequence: CAITPGEGRNEQFF. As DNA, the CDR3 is TGTGCCATCACCCCAGGGGAGGGCCGAAATGAGCAGTTCTTC.

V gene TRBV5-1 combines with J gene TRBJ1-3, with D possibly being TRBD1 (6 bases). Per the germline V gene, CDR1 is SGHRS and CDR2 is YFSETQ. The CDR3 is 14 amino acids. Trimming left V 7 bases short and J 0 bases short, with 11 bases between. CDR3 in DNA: TGCGCCAGCCAAGGGGGAAGCTCTGGAAACACCATATATTTT. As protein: CASQGGSSGNTIYF.

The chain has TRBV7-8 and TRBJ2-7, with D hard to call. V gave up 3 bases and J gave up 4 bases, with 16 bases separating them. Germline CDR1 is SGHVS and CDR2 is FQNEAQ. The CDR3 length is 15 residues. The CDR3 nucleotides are TGTGCCAGCAGCTTGCCACCCGGAGCCTCATACGAGCAGTACTTC. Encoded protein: CASSLPPGASYEQYF.

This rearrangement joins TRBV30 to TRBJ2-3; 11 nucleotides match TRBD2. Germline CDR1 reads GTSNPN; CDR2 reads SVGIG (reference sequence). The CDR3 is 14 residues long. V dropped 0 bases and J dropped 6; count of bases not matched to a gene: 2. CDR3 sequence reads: CAWSVGLAADTQYF. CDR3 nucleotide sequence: TGTGCCTGGAGTGTGGGACTAGCGGCCGATACGCAGTATTTT. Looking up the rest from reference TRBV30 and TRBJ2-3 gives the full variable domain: SQTIHQWPATLVQPVGSPLSLECTVEGTSNPNLYWYRQAAGRGLQLLFYSVGIGQISSEVPQNLSASRPQDRQFILSSKKLLLSDSGFYLCAWSVGLAADTQYFGPGTRLTVL.

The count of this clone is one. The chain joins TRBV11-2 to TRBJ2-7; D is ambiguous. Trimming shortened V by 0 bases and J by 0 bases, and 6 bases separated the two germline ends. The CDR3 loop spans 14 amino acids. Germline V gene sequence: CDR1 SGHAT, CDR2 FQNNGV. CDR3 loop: CASSLDYSSYEQYF. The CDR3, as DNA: TGTGCCAGCAGCTTAGATTACAGCTCCTACGAGCAGTACTTC. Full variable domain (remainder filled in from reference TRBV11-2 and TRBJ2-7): EAGVAQSPRYKIIEKRQSVAFWCNPISGHATLYWYQQILGQGPKLLIQFQNNGVVDDSQLPKDRFSAERLKGVDSTLKIQPAKLEDSAVYLCASSLDYSSYEQYFGPGTRLTVT.

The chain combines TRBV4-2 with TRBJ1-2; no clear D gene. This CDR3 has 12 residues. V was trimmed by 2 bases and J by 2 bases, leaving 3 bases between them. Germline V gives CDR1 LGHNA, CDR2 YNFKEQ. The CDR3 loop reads CASSQSNYGYTF. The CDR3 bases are TGTGCCAGCAGCCAATCAAACTATGGCTACACCTTC.

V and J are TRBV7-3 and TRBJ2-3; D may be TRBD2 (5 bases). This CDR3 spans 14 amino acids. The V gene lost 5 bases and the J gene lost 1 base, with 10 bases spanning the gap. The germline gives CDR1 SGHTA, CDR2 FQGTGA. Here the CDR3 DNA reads TGTGCCAGCAGCCCCGGGATGGGCACAGATACGCAGTATTTT. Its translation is CASSPGMGTDTQYF.

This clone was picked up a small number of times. The chain's CDR3 is CASSQVDLGLAGNEQFF. The DNA of the CDR3 is TGCGCCAGCAGCCAAGTAGACTTAGGACTAGCGGGCAATGAGCAGTTCTTC. The chain couples TRBV4-1 to TRBJ2-1; 11 nucleotides agree with TRBD2. Germline CDR1 reads MGHRA; CDR2 reads YSYEKL. Trimming cost V 1 base and J 6 bases; bases outside gene matches: 8. The CDR3 is 17 residues long.

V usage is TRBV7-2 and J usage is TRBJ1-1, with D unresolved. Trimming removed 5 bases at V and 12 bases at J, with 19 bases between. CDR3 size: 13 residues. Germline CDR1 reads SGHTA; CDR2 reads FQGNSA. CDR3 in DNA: TGTGCCAGCAGCCCAGGAGGGCAAGTAGTACCTTTCTTT. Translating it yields CASSPGGQVVPFF.

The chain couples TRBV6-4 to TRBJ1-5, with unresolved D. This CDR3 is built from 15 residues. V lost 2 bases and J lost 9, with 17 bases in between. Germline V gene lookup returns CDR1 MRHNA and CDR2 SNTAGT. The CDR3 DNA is TGTGCCAGCAGTGACGTACATCATCCGCTTTCGCCCCAGCATTTT. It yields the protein CASSDVHHPLSPQHF.

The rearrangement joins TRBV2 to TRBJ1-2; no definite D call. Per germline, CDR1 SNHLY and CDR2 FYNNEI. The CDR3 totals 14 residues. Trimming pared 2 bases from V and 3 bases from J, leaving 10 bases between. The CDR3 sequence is CASSETSSYYGYTF. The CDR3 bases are TGTGCCAGCAGTGAAACTTCGTCTTACTATGGCTACACCTTC.

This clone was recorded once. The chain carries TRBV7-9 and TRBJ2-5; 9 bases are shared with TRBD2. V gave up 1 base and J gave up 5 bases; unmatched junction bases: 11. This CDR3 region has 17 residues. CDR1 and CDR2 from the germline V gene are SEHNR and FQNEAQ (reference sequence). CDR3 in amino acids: CASSLGVSGSSGETQYF. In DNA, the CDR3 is TGTGCCAGCAGCTTAGGTGTTAGCGGGAGTTCCGGGGAGACCCAGTACTTC.

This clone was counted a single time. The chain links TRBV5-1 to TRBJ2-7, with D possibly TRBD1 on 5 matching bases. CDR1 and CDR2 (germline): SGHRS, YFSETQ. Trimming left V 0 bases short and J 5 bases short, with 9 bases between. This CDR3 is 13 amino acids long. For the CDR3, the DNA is TGCGCCAGCAGCTTGGAAGGGGCTAACGAGCAGTACTTC. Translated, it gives CASSLEGANEQYF.

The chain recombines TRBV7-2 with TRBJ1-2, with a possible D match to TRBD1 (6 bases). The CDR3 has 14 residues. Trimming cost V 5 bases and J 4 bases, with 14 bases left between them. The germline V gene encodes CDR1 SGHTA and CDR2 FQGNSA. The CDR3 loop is CASSRGAESYGYTF. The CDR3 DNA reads TGTGCCAGCAGCCGGGGGGCAGAGTCCTATGGCTACACCTTC.

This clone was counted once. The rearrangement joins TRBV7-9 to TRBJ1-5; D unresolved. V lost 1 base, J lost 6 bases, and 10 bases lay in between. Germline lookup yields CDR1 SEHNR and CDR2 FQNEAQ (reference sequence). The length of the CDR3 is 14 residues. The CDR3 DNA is TGTGCCAGCAGCTTAGGAGGCGGGAGTCAGCCCCAGCATTTT. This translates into CASSLGGGSQPQHF.

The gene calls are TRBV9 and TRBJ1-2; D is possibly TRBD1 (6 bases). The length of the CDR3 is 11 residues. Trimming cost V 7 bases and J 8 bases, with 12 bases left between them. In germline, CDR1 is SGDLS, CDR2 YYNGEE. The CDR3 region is CASQGNGGYTF. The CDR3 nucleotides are TGTGCCAGCCAGGGGAACGGCGGCTACACCTTC.

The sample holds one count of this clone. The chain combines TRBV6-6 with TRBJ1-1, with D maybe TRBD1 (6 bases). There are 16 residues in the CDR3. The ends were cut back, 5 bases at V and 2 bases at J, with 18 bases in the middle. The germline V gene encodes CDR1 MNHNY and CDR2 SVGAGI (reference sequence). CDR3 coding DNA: TGTGCCAGCAGTCCATCAAGGACAGCCCTTAACACTGAAGCTTTCTTT. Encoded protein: CASSPSRTALNTEAFF.